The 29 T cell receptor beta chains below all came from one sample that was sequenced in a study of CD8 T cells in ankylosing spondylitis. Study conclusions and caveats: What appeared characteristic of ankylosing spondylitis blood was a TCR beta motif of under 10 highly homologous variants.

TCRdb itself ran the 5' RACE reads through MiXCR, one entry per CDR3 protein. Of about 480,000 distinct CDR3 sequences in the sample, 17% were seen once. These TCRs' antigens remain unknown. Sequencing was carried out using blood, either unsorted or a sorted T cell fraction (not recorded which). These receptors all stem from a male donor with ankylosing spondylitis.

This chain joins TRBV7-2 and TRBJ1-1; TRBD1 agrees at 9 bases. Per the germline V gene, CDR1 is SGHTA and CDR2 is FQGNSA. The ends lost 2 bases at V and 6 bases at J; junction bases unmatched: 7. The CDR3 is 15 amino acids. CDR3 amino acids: CASSLRAQGAAEAFF. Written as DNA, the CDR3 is TGTGCCAGCAGCTTACGGGCACAGGGGGCCGCTGAAGCTTTCTTT.

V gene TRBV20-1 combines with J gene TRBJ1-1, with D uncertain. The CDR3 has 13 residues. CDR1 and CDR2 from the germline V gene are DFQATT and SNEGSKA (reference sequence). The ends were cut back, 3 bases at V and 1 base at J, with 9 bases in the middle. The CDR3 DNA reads TGCAGTGCTAGTGGTCGGACGAACACTGAAGCTTTCTTT. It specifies CSASGRTNTEAFF.

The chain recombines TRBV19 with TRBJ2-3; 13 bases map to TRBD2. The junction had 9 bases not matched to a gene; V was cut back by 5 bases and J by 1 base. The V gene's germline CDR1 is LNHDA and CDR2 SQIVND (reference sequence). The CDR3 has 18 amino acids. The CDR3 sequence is CASSATSGRALGTDTQYF. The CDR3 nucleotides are TGTGCCAGTAGTGCCACTAGCGGGAGGGCCCTCGGCACAGATACGCAGTATTTT.

Here the CDR3 reads CASRGTAIYEQYF. As DNA, the CDR3 is TGTGCCAGCAGAGGGACAGCGATCTACGAGCAGTACTTC. This chain joins TRBV6-2 or TRBV6-3 and TRBJ2-7; 7 bases are shared with TRBD1. The V segment lost 6 bases and the J segment 3 bases; nucleotides outside the gene matches: 5. CDR3 length equals 13 residues. Germline V gene lookup returns CDR1 MNHEY and CDR2 SVGEGT.

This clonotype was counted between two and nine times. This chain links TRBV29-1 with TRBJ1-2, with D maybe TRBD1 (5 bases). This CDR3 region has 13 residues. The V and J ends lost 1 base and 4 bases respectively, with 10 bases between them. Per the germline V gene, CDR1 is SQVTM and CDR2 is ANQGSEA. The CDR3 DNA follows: TGCAGCGTTGAAGTACCCGGGACCTATGGCTACACCTTC. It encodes CSVEVPGTYGYTF.

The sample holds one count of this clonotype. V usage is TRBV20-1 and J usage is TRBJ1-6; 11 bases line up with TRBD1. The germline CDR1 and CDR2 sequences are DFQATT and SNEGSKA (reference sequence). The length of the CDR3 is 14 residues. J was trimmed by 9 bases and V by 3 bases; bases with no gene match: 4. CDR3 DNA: TGCAGTGCTAGGAAGGGACAGGGGGGTTCACCCCTCCACTTT. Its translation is CSARKGQGGSPLHF.

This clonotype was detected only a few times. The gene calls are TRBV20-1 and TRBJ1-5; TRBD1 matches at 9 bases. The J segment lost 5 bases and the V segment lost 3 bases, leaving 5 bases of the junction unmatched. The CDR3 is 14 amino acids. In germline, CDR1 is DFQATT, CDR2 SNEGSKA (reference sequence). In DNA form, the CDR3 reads TGCAGTGCTAGCTCGGACAGGGGCGATCAGCCCCAGCATTTT. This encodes CSASSDRGDQPQHF.

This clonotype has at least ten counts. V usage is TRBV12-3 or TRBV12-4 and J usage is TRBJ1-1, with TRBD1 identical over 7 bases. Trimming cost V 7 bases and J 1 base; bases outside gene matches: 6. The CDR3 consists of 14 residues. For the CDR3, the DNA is TGTGCCAGCACCCACAGGGGACGGAACACTGAAGCTTTCTTT. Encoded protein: CASTHRGRNTEAFF.

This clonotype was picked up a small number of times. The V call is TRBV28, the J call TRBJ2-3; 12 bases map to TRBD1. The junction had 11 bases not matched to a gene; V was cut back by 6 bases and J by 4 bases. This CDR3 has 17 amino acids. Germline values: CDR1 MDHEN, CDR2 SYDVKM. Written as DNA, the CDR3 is TGTGCCAGCAGATTAACCTTCGGGACAGGGGGCTCAGATACGCAGTATTTT. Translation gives CASRLTFGTGGSDTQYF.

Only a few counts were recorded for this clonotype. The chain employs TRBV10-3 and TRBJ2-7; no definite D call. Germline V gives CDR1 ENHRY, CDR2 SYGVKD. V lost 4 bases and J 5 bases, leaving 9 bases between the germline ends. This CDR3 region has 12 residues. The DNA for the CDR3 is TGTGCCATCAGTGGAAACAAGGACGAGCAGTACTTC. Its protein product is CAISGNKDEQYF.

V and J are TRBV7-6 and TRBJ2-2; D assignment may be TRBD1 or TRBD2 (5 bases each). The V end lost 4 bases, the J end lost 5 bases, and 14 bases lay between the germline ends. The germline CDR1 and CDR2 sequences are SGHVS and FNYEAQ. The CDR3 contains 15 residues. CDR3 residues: CASSSYRDPTGELFF. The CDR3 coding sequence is TGTGCCAGCAGCTCCTACCGGGACCCTACCGGGGAGCTGTTTTTT.

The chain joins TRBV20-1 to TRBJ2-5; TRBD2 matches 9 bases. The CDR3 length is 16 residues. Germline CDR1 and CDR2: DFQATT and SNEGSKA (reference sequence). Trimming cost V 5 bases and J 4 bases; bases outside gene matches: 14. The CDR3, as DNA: TGCAGTGCTCTCCCTCCCGGGCGGGGGGGCCGAGAGACCCAGTACTTC. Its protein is CSALPPGRGGRETQYF.

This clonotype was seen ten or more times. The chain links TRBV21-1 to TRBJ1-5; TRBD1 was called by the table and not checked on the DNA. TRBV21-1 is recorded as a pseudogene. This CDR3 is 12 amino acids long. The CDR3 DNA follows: TGTGCCAGCAGCAAAGCAGGGGAGCCCCAGCATTTT. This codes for CASSKAGEPQHF.

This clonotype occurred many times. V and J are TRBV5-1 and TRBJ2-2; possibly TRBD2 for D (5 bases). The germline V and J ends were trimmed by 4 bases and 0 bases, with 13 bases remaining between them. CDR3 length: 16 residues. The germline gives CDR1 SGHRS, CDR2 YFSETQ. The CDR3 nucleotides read TGCGCCAGCAGCCCCTGGGGAGCATCGAACACCGGGGAGCTGTTTTTT. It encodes CASSPWGASNTGELFF.

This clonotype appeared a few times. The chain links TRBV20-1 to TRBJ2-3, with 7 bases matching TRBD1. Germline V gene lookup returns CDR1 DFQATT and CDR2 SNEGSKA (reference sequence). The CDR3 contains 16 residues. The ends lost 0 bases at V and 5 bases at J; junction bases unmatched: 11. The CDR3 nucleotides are TGCAGTGCTAGAGATATGCGGGCCAGGGGGAAAGATACGCAGTATTTT. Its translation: CSARDMRARGKDTQYF.

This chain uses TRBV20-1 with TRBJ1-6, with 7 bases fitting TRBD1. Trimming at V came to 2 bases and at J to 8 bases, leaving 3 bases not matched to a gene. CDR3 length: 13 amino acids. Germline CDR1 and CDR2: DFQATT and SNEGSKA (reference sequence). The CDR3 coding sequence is TGCAGTGCTAGATCCAGGGGGGATTCACCCCTCCACTTT. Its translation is CSARSRGDSPLHF.

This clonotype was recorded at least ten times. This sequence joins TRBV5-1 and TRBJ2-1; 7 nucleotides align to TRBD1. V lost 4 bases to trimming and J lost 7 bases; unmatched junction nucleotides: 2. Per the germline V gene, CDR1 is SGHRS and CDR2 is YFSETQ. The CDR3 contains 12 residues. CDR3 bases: TGCGCCAGCAGCGAGGGGGCGAATGAGCAGTTCTTC. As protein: CASSEGANEQFF. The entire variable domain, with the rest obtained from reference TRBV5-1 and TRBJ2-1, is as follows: KAGVTQTPRYLIKTRGQQVTLSCSPISGHRSVSWYQQTPGQGLQFLFEYFSETQRNKGNFPGRFSGRQFSNSRSEMNVSTLELGDSALYLCASSEGANEQFFGPGTRLTVL.

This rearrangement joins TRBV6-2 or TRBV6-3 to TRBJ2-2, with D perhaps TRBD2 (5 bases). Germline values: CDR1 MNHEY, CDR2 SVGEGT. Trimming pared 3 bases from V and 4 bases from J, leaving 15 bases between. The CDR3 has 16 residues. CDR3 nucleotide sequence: TGTGCCAGCAGTTATCCCTACGGGGTTAGCACCGGGGAGCTGTTTTTT. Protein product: CASSYPYGVSTGELFF.

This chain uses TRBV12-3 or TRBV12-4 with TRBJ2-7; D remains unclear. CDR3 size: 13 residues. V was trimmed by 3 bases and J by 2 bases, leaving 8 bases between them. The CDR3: CASSLQATYEQYF. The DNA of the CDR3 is TGTGCCAGCAGTTTGCAAGCGACCTACGAGCAGTACTTC.

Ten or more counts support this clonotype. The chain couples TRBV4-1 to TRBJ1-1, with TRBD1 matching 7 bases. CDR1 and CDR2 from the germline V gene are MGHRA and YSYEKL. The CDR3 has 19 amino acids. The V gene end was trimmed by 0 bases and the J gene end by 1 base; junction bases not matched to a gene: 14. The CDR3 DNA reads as TGCGCCAGCAGCCAAGAAAGGTCCGCCAGGGGGAGGCGGAACACTGAAGCTTTCTTT. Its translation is CASSQERSARGRRNTEAFF.

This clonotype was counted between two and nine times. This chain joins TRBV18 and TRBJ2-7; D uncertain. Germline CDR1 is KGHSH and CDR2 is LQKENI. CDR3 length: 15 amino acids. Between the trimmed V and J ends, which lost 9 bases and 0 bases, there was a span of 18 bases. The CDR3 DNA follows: TGTGCCAGTTCCTCGGTCGGGCAGGCCTCCTACGAGCAGTACTTC. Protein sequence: CASSSVGQASYEQYF.

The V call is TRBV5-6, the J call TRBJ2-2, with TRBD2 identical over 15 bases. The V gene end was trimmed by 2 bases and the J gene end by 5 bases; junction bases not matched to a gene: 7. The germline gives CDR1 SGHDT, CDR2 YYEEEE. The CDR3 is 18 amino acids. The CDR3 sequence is CASSFAGLAGGRTGELFF. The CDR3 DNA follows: TGTGCCAGCAGCTTTGCGGGACTAGCGGGAGGCAGGACCGGGGAGCTGTTTTTT.

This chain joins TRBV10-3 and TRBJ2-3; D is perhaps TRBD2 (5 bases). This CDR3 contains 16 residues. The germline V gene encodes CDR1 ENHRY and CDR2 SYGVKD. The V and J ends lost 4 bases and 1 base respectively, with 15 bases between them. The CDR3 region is CAISVGSGVRTDTQYF. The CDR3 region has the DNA TGTGCCATCAGTGTAGGAAGCGGAGTCCGCACAGATACGCAGTATTTT.

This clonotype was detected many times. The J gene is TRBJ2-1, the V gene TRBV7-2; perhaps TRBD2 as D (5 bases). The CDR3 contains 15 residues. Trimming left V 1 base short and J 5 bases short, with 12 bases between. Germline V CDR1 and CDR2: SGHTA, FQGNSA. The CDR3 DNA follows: TGTGCCAGCAGCTTAGGGACTCTAAATAACAATGAGCAGTTCTTC. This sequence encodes CASSLGTLNNNEQFF. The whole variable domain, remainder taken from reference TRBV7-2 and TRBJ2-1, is GAGVSQSPSNKVTEKGKDVELRCDPISGHTALYWYRQSLGQGLEFLIYFQGNSAPDKSGLPSDRFSAERTGGSVSTLTIQRTQQEDSAVYLCASSLGTLNNNEQFFGPGTRLTVL.

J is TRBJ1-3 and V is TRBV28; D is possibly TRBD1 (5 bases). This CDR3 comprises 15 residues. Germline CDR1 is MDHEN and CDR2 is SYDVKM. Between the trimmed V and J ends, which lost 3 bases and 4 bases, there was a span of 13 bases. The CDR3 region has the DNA TGTGCCAGCAGTTTCATGCGGGGCTCAGGAAACACCATATATTTT. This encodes CASSFMRGSGNTIYF.

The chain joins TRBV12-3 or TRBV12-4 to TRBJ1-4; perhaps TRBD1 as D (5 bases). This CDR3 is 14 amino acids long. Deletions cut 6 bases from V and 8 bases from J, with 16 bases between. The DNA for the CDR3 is TGTGCCAGCAGGCTCTCAGGGTCGGGAGAAAAACTGTTTTTT. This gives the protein CASRLSGSGEKLFF.

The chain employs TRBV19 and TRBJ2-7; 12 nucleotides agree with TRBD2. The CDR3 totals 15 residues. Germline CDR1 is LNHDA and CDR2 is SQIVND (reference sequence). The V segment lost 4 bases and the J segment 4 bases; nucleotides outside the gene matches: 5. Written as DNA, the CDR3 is TGTGCCAGTAGTACGTCGACTAGCGGGAGTTACGAGCAGTACTTC. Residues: CASSTSTSGSYEQYF.

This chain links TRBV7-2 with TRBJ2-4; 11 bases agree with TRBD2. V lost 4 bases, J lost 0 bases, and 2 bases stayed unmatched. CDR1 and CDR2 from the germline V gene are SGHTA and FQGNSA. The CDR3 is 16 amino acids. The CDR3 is CASSSGLAVAKNIQYF. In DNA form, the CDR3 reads TGTGCCAGCAGCTCGGGACTAGCGGTAGCCAAAAACATTCAGTACTTC.

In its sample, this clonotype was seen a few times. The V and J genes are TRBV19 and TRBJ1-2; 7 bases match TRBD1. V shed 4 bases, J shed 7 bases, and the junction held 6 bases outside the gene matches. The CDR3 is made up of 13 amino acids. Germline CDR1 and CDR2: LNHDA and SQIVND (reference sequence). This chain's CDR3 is CASSTTGVSGYTF. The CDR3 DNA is TGTGCCAGTAGTACTACAGGGGTTTCTGGCTACACCTTC.